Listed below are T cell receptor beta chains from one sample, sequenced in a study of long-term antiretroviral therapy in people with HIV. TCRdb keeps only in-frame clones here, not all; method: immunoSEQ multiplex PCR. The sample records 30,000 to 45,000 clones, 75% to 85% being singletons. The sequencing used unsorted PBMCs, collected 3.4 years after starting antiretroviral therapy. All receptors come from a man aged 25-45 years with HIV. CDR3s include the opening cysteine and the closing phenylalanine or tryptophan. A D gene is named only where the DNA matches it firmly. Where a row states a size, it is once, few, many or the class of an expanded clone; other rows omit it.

CDR3 DNA: TGTGCCAGCTCACCCGGGCTCAACAATGAGCAGTTCTTC; CDR3 protein: CASSPGLNNEQFF; J gene: TRBJ2-1; V gene: TRBV18; clone size: -; D gene: -
CDR3 DNA: TGTGCCAGCAGTTCCCAGGACAGACTGAACACTGAAGCTTTCTTT; CDR3 protein: CASSSQDRLNTEAFF; J gene: TRBJ1-1; V gene: TRBV25-1; clone size: -; D gene: -
CDR3 DNA: TGTGCCAGCAGTGGTTGGGGTAGGGCAGATACGCAGTATTTT; CDR3 protein: CASSGWGRADTQYF; J gene: TRBJ2-3; V gene: TRBV6-1; clone size: -; D gene: -
CDR3 DNA: TGCGCCAGCAGCTTCGGAGGGGAGTACAATGAGCAGTTCTTC; CDR3 protein: CASSFGGEYNEQFF; J gene: TRBJ2-1; V gene: TRBV5-1; clone size: -; D gene: -
CDR3 DNA: TGTGCCAGCAGCTTACCGGGACTAGCGGGAGTCAATGAGCAGTTCTTC; CDR3 protein: CASSLPGLAGVNEQFF; J gene: TRBJ2-1; V gene: TRBV7-2; clone size: -; D gene: TRBD2
CDR3 DNA: TGTGCCAGCGGTCCCTTAGTCGTCGCAGGGGACACTGAAGCTTTCTTT; CDR3 protein: CASGPLVVAGDTEAFF; J gene: TRBJ1-1; V gene: TRBV28; clone size: -; D gene: -
CDR3 DNA: TGTGCCAGCAGTGAAAGAGAAGGTCGGGGCCTCCATGAGCAGTTCTTC; CDR3 protein: CASSEREGRGLHEQFF; J gene: TRBJ2-1; V gene: TRBV6-1; clone size: -; D gene: -
CDR3 DNA: TGCGCCAGCAGCGCTAGGGGGTCCGGGGAGCTGTTTTTT; CDR3 protein: CASSARGSGELFF; J gene: TRBJ2-2; V gene: TRBV5-1; clone size: -; D gene: -
CDR3 DNA: TGTGCCAGCAGCCTAACGGGGGTCCCCGGGGAGCTGTTTTTT; CDR3 protein: CASSLTGVPGELFF; J gene: TRBJ2-2; V gene: TRBV7-2; clone size: few; D gene: -
CDR3 DNA: TGCGCCACTTCAACGGGCGACAGGGCCCATGGCTACACCTTC; CDR3 protein: CATSTGDRAHGYTF; J gene: TRBJ1-2; V gene: TRBV5-1; clone size: -; D gene: TRBD1
CDR3 DNA: TGTGCCAGCAGTGGAGGGGGAGTGAACGGGGAGCTGTTTTTT; CDR3 protein: CASSGGGVNGELFF; J gene: TRBJ2-2; V gene: TRBV25-1; clone size: -; D gene: -
CDR3 DNA: TGCGCCAGCAGCCCCAGGACAGCCGACAATGAGCAGTTCTTC; CDR3 protein: CASSPRTADNEQFF; J gene: TRBJ2-1; V gene: TRBV5-1; clone size: -; D gene: -
CDR3 DNA: TGTGCCAGCTCACCAGAGGGATACTACGAGCAGTACTTC; CDR3 protein: CASSPEGYYEQYF; J gene: TRBJ2-7; V gene: TRBV18; clone size: once; D gene: -
CDR3 DNA: TGTGCCAGCAGCTCTGCAGGGGGCGCGACGTCTTTCTTT; CDR3 protein: CASSSAGGATSFF; J gene: TRBJ1-1; V gene: TRBV28; clone size: -; D gene: TRBD1
CDR3 DNA: TGTGCCAGCAGCCAAGATTTAGTAAACTTTAGGACTCACTCCTACAATGAGCAGTTCTTC; CDR3 protein: CASSQDLVNFRTHSYNEQFF; J gene: TRBJ2-1; V gene: TRBV4-2; clone size: -; D gene: -
CDR3 DNA: TGTGCCAGCAGCTTAGATCTAGCTTCCGATACGCAGTATTTT; CDR3 protein: CASSLDLASDTQYF; J gene: TRBJ2-3; V gene: TRBV11-2; clone size: once; D gene: -
CDR3 DNA: TGCGCCAGCAGGGCGGCAGGGGGATTGAGGGTCTACGAGCAGTACTTC; CDR3 protein: CASRAAGGLRVYEQYF; J gene: TRBJ2-7; V gene: TRBV23-1; clone size: -; D gene: TRBD1
CDR3 DNA: TGTGCCAGCAGCCTCGGTAGCGGGAGTATCTACGAGCAGTACTTC; CDR3 protein: CASSLGSGSIYEQYF; J gene: TRBJ2-7; V gene: TRBV5-4; clone size: -; D gene: TRBD2
CDR3 DNA: TGCAGCGTTGTAGGGGGGGTAAACTATGGCTACACCTTC; CDR3 protein: CSVVGGVNYGYTF; J gene: TRBJ1-2; V gene: TRBV29-1; clone size: few; D gene: -
CDR3 DNA: TGTGCCAGTAGTATGGGGGGACTCCGCACAGATACGCAGTATTTT; CDR3 protein: CASSMGGLRTDTQYF; J gene: TRBJ2-3; V gene: TRBV19; clone size: few; D gene: -